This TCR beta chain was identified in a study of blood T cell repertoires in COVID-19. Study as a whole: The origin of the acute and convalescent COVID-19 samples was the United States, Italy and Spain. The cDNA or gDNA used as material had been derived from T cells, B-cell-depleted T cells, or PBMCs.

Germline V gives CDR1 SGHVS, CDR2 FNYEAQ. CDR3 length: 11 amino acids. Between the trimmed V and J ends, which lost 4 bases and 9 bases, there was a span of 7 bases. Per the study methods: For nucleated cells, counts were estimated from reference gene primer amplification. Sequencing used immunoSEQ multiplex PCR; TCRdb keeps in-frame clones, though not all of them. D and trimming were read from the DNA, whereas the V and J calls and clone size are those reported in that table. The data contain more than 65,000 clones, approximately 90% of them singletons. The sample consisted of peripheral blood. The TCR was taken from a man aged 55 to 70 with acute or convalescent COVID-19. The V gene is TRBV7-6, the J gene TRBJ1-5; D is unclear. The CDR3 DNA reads TGTGCCAGCAGCTCGTCAGGGCCCCAGCATTTT. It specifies CASSSSGPQHF.